These T cell receptor beta chains were read from a single sample in a study of cytomegalovirus exposure and HLA in healthy donors. The repertoire was sequenced with immunoSEQ multiplex PCR; TCRdb's copy has only in-frame clones and lacks some. The sample gives tens of thousands of clones, around 77% of which show up once; about 3.8% is in the top ten. The sequencing input was PBMCs. The receptors here all came from a man aged 25-45 years in good health and CMV-seronegative. Both conserved end residues are part of each CDR3. Each record gives: J gene, V gene, CDR3 length, CDR3 protein.

TRBJ1-2 | TRBV7-9 | 14 | CASSQQGPTYGYTF
TRBJ1-2 | TRBV28 | 13 | CASTKQGPYGYTF
TRBJ2-1 | TRBV6-5 | 14 | CASSYRGPYNEQFF
TRBJ1-5 | TRBV4-1 | 16 | CASSQDPTGLNQPQHF
TRBJ1-2 | TRBV5-6 | 16 | CASSLGQQGVSYGYTF
TRBJ1-1 | TRBV4-3 | 15 | CASSQDFAPTGGAFF
TRBJ2-1 | TRBV19 | 12 | CASSNQYNEQFF
TRBJ2-3 | TRBV18 | 15 | CASSPDYQSTDTQYF
TRBJ1-3 | TRBV30 | 14 | CAWKLRESGNTIYF
TRBJ1-1 | TRBV4-1 | 15 | CASSHREPQDTEAFF
TRBJ1-2 | TRBV9 | 14 | CASSVGQGNYGYTF
TRBJ1-2 | TRBV2 | 15 | CASSENGGQGGGYTF
TRBJ2-7 | TRBV7-8 | 14 | CASSLEGLAYEQYF
TRBJ2-7 | TRBV5-5 | 15 | CASSRAPGNSYEQYF
TRBJ2-3 | TRBV29-1 | 17 | CSVWGPSGRGGTDTQYF
TRBJ2-5 | TRBV19 | 13 | CASSIQGMETQYF
TRBJ2-1 | TRBV4-3 | 17 | CASSQSGSVRIYNEQFF
TRBJ1-2 | TRBV2 | 14 | CASRGQRQAYGYTF
TRBJ2-7 | TRBV9 | 14 | CASSSDRASYEQYF
TRBJ1-6 | TRBV11-2 | 15 | CASSLQGSYNSPLHF
TRBJ2-3 | TRBV18 | 16 | CASSPPTGGGTDTQYF
TRBJ2-7 | TRBV18 | 15 | CASSPRTSGDYEQYF
TRBJ2-1 | TRBV7-6 | 20 | CASSLGDLAGGPMVHNEQFF
TRBJ2-2 | TRBV6-6 | 12 | CASSPFGGELFF
TRBJ2-1 | TRBV19 | 14 | CASRLAGAYNEQFF
TRBJ2-7 | TRBV25-1 | 14 | CASSPSGRANEQYF
TRBJ2-1 | TRBV4-2 | 18 | CASSQGSLGTRTYNEQFF
TRBJ2-7 | TRBV5-1 | 13 | CASSRETAYEQYF
TRBJ1-4 | TRBV19 | 13 | CASSIEREEKLFF
TRBJ2-7 | TRBV28 | 15 | CASSFRTGQSYEQYF
TRBJ2-2 | TRBV5-6 | 19 | CASSLESGSGWWNTGELFF
TRBJ1-2 | TRBV6-1 | 15 | CASGKGADSNYGYTF
TRBJ1-3 | TRBV7-2 | 17 | CASSLGMPGLSGNTIYF
TRBJ1-6 | TRBV6-5 | 12 | CASSILTGPLHF
TRBJ2-3 | TRBV6-5 | 15 | CASRRQLSSTDTQYF
TRBJ1-3 | TRBV14 | 15 | CASSQAWRGGNTIYF
TRBJ1-2 | TRBV19 | 14 | CASSIDRGGYGYTF
TRBJ2-2 | TRBV6-5 | 13 | CASSRGGSGELFF
TRBJ2-1 | TRBV28 | 18 | CASSLSGLAGPRDNEQFF
TRBJ1-1 | TRBV4-3 | 15 | CASSTGDRGDTEAFF
TRBJ2-1 | TRBV10-1 | 17 | CASSATRVAGGVNEQFF
TRBJ2-3 | TRBV27 | 14 | CASSWGQGLNTQYF
TRBJ1-2 | TRBV4-3 | 15 | CASSQDAGINYGYTF
TRBJ2-7 | TRBV2 | 14 | CASSRDRGTYKQYF
TRBJ2-5 | TRBV21-1 | 17 | CASSKSIELLRKETQYF
TRBJ1-1 | TRBV7-9 | 16 | CASSPRTGDQNTEAFF
TRBJ1-2 | TRBV7-2 | 13 | CASSLPPYYGYTF
TRBJ2-1 | TRBV6-4 | 14 | CASSDSTEGNEQFF
TRBJ1-1 | TRBV2 | 12 | CASSGQNTEAFF
TRBJ2-3 | TRBV30 | 16 | CAWSVRRGLQTDTQYF
TRBJ1-5 | TRBV5-6 | 15 | CASSFLGQSNQPQHF
TRBJ2-3 | TRBV7-2 | 13 | CASSPGGGDTQYF
TRBJ2-2 | TRBV11-3 | 12 | CASSYNPGELFF